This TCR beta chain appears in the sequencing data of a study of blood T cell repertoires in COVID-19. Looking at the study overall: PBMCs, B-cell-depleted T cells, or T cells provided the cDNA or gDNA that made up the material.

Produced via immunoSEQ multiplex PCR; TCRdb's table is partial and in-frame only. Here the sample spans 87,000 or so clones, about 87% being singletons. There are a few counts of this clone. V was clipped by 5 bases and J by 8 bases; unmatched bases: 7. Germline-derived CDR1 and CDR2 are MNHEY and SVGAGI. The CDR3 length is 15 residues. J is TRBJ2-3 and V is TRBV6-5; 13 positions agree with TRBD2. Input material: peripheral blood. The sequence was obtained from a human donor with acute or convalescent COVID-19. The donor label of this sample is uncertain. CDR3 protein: CASSLLAGGPGTQYF. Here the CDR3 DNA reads TGTGCCAGCAGTCTACTAGCGGGGGGGCCTGGTACGCAGTATTTT.